What follows are 17 T cell receptor beta chains derived from one specimen sequenced in a study of regulatory T cells in long-lasting Graves disease. Libraries of TCR beta came from iRepertoire HTBI primers plus Arm-PCR of CDR3 regions. TCRdb used MiXCR to reprocess the multiplex PCR reads, holding one entry per CDR3 protein. In the table there are roughly 400,000 distinct CDR3 sequences, roughly 23% of which are singletons. Described time point: persistent/refractory GD, antithyroid drugs over 5 years with positive TRAb. RNA from PBMCs was the source of the TCR library. The sequencing here drew on peripheral blood mononuclear cells (PBMCs), taken when the disease was refractory, from a patient treated with antithyroid drugs. These receptors were obtained from a female donor with Graves disease.

The V call is TRBV20-1, the J call TRBJ2-7; 9 positions agree with TRBD2. Germline V lookup: CDR1 DFQATT, CDR2 SNEGSKA (reference sequence). V trimming: 0 bases; J trimming: 6 bases; junction bases outside the gene matches: 9. This CDR3 is built from 15 residues. The DNA for the CDR3 is TGCAGTGCTAGAGACCAAGCGGGAGGACTCTTCGAGCAGTACTTC. It yields the protein CSARDQAGGLFEQYF.

As to this clonotype: This could be a read error, since a much larger clone is one nucleotide away. CDR3 DNA: TGTGCCAGCAGCCTTGTGGGACGGCAAGAGGAGACCCAGTACTTC. Protein: CASSLVGRQEETQYF. V and J are TRBV5-6 and TRBJ2-5, with D possibly being TRBD1 or TRBD2 (5 bases each). V was trimmed by 4 bases and J by 5 bases, leaving 18 bases between them. The CDR3 extends over 15 amino acids. Germline CDR1 and CDR2: SGHDT and YYEEEE.

Concerning this clonotype: This likely reflects a read error, since a far larger clone is one base away. The chain is built from TRBV28 and TRBJ2-1; D might be TRBD1 or TRBD2, each matching 5 bases. The CDR3 extends over 13 amino acids. Per the germline V gene, CDR1 is MDHEN and CDR2 is SYDVKM. This chain's CDR3 is CASSSGTGQTQCF. CDR3 in DNA: TGTGCCAGCAGCTCCGGGACCGGTCAGACCCAGTGCTTC.

This clonotype was observed at least ten times. The V call is TRBV28, the J call TRBJ1-1; D is unclear. With 2 bases removed from V and 0 bases from J, the gap between germline ends came to 10 bases. The CDR3 runs 15 residues. CDR1 is MDHEN, CDR2 SYDVKM, per germline. The CDR3 DNA is TGTGCCAGCAGTTTACCCGGACGGGTGAACACTGAAGCTTTCTTT. Its translation is CASSLPGRVNTEAFF.

V and J are TRBV5-1 and TRBJ1-3, with no clear D. The CDR3 extends over 15 amino acids. Germline V lookup: CDR1 SGHRS, CDR2 YFSETQ. Trimming cost V 7 bases and J 0 bases, with 14 bases left between them. The CDR3 DNA is TGCGCCAGCGCAGAACCGATTCTCTCTGGAAACACCATATATTTT. Translated, it gives CASAEPILSGNTIYF.

This clonotype was detected a few times. This rearrangement joins TRBV20-1 to TRBJ1-1, with unresolved D. Trimming took 5 bases from V and 9 from J, leaving 10 bases between them. CDR1 and CDR2 (germline): DFQATT, SNEGSKA (reference sequence). The CDR3 covers 10 residues. The chain's CDR3 is CSAPLWKAFF. In DNA, the CDR3 is TGCAGTGCTCCATTGTGGAAAGCTTTCTTT.

This chain joins TRBV20-1 and TRBJ2-7; TRBD2 aligns across 11 bases. The germline V gene has CDR1 DFQATT and CDR2 SNEGSKA (reference sequence). J lost 0 bases, V lost 6 bases, and 10 bases had no gene match. The CDR3 runs to 16 residues. CDR3 DNA: TGCAGTGCAGAAAACGCCGGGACTAGCGGCTCCTACGAGCAGTACTTC. Amino acids: CSAENAGTSGSYEQYF.

On this clonotype itself: Compared with germline, one end of the junction differs, possibly owing to a read error. This chain joins TRBV28 and TRBJ2-7; 8 nucleotides match TRBD2. The germline V gene encodes CDR1 MDHEN and CDR2 SYDVKM. This CDR3 region has 12 residues. The CDR3: CANSLAGYEQYF. The CDR3 nucleotides read TGTGCCAACAGTTTAGCGGGGTACGAGCAGTACTTC.

V gene TRBV18 combines with J gene TRBJ2-2, with 8 bases matching TRBD1. The CDR3 consists of 16 residues. Germline V gives CDR1 KGHSH, CDR2 LQKENI. With 0 bases clipped from V and 8 bases from J, the junction kept 8 bases outside the gene matches. The CDR3 loop is CASSPPGQARSGELFF. CDR3 bases: TGTGCCAGCTCACCACCGGGACAGGCGCGATCGGGGGAGCTGTTTTTT.

The rearrangement joins TRBV20-1 to TRBJ1-5, with D possibly TRBD1 on 6 matching bases. V was shortened by 4 bases and J by 3 bases, with 19 bases between the two germline ends. This CDR3 contains 16 residues. The germline gives CDR1 DFQATT, CDR2 SNEGSKA (reference sequence). The CDR3 protein is CSAKIRDINSNQPQHF. DNA for the CDR3: TGCAGTGCTAAGATCCGGGACATAAACTCCAATCAGCCCCAGCATTTT.

This clonotype was recorded only once. The chain couples TRBV4-1 to TRBJ1-3; D ambiguous. Trimming removed 0 bases at V and 3 bases at J, with 9 bases between. This CDR3 has 15 amino acids. CDR1 and CDR2 (germline): MGHRA, YSYEKL. The chain's CDR3 is CASSQERQVGNTIYF. In DNA form, the CDR3 reads TGCGCCAGCAGCCAAGAGCGGCAGGTTGGAAACACCATATATTTT.

A few counts support this clonotype. This chain joins TRBV7-9 and TRBJ1-2; D not certain. V shed 1 base and J shed 13 bases, with 13 bases lying between them. The CDR3 is 12 amino acids. The germline V gene has CDR1 SEHNR and CDR2 FQNEAQ (reference sequence). CDR3 residues: CASSLDPVGCTF. The CDR3 nucleotides read TGTGCCAGCAGCTTAGATCCTGTTGGGTGCACCTTC.

This clonotype was detected ten times or more. V usage is TRBV12-3 or TRBV12-4 and J usage is TRBJ2-5; either TRBD1 or TRBD2 may supply D (5 bases each). Trimming cost V 5 bases and J 4 bases, with 11 bases left between them. CDR3 length: 13 residues. CDR3 DNA sequence: TGTGCCAGCAGTGTGGGTGGGGGAGAGACCCAGTACTTC. Translation gives CASSVGGGETQYF.

The J gene is TRBJ2-5, the V gene TRBV9; D is undetermined. Germline V lookup: CDR1 SGDLS, CDR2 YYNGEE. Trimming pared 0 bases from V and 0 bases from J, leaving 9 bases between. The CDR3 covers 15 residues. The CDR3 loop reads CASSVAPQYQETQYF. In DNA, the CDR3 is TGTGCCAGCAGCGTAGCTCCTCAGTACCAAGAGACCCAGTACTTC. Filled out from reference TRBV9 and TRBJ2-5, the complete variable domain reads DSGVTQTPKHLITATGQRVTLRCSPRSGDLSVYWYQQSLDQGLQFLIQYYNGEERAKGNILERFSAQQFPDLHSELNLSSLELGDSALYFCASSVAPQYQETQYFGPGTRLLVL.

This clonotype was recorded at least ten times. The chain is built from TRBV20-1 and TRBJ1-1; 8 bases agree with TRBD1. CDR3 size: 15 residues. Germline CDR1 and CDR2: DFQATT and SNEGSKA (reference sequence). Germline trimming cut 0 bases from V and 1 base from J; bases unmatched to any gene: 4. DNA for the CDR3: TGCAGTGCTAGAGATTTCGGGACAGGGAACACTGAAGCTTTCTTT. This encodes CSARDFGTGNTEAFF.

CDR3 amino acids: CASSLGTYPYNEQFF. DNA for the CDR3: TGCGCCAGCAGCTTGGGGACCTACCCTTACAATGAGCAGTTCTTC. This chain joins TRBV5-1 and TRBJ2-1; D is undetermined. Trimming stripped 0 bases from V and 4 bases from J, with 11 bases between. The CDR3 contains 15 residues. Germline V gene data show CDR1 as SGHRS and CDR2 as YFSETQ.

This clonotype showed up just a few times. The rearrangement links TRBV6-1 to TRBJ2-5; 8 bases match TRBD1. From germline, CDR1 is MNHNS and CDR2 SASEGT. The trim removed 5 bases at V and 0 bases at J, leaving 2 bases unmatched. This CDR3 contains 14 residues. The CDR3 here is CASSPQGDQETQYF. Written as DNA, the CDR3 is TGTGCCAGCAGTCCACAGGGGGACCAAGAGACCCAGTACTTC.